The text below deals with one T cell receptor (beta chain). Its antigen is undetermined. Regarding time point: sample taken at primary tumor resection. Tumor, nontumor lung or frozen PBMC supplied whole RNA, sequenced without sorting. The cohort: 65 to 80 early-stage, untreated non-small cell lung cancer patients. TCR cDNA molecules were tagged individually, and each one carried a unique molecular identifier. In TCRdb, the 5' RACE reads were re-called with MiXCR into one record per CDR3 protein. The table lists 90,000 to 95,000 distinct CDR3 sequences, about 12% of them singletons. The length of the CDR3 is 13 residues. V was trimmed by 1 base and J by 7 bases, leaving 13 bases between them. The germline V gene encodes CDR1 SQVTM and CDR2 ANQGSEA. These data originate in a study of spatial heterogeneity in lung cancer. Findings of the study overall: Resection blood, more than follow-up blood, showed ubiquitous expanded tumor TCRs.

V gene TRBV29-1 combines with J gene TRBJ1-2, with a possible D match to TRBD1 (6 bases). The sample in question was PBMCs, obtained at surgery. The source of this sequence is a male donor with early-stage non-small cell lung cancer. CDR3 nucleotide sequence: TGCAGCGTTGAAGTGGGGGCGGCACGTGGCTACACCTTC. Amino acids: CSVEVGAARGYTF.